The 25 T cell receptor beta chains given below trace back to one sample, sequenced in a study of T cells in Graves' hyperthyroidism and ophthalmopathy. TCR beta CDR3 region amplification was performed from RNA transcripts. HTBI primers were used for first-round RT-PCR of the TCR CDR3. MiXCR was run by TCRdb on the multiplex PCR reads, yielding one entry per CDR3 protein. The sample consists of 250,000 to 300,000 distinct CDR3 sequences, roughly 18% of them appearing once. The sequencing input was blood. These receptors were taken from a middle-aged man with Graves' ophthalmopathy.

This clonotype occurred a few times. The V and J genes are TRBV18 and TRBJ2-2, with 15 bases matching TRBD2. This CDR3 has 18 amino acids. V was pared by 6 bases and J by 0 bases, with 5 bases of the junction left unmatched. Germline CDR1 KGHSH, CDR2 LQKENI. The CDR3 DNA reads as TGTGCCAGCTCGCCGGGACTAGCGGGAGGAGCGAACACCGGGGAGCTGTTTTTT. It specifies CASSPGLAGGANTGELFF.

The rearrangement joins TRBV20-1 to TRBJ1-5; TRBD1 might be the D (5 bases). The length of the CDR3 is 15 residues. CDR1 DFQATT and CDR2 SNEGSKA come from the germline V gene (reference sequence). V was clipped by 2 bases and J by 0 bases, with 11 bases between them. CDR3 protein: CSARSGGYSNQPQHF. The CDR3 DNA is TGCAGTGCTAGATCGGGGGGTTATAGCAATCAGCCCCAGCATTTT.

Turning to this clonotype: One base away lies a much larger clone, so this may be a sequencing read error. CDR3 nucleotide sequence: TGTGCCGGCCAGCTTGGGGGGACGAACACCGGGGAGCTGTTTTTT. Translated, it gives CAGQLGGTNTGELFF. V is TRBV27 and J is TRBJ2-2; the D gene is possibly TRBD2 (6 bases). Trimming pared 11 bases from V and 0 bases from J, leaving 16 bases between. Germline assignment: CDR1 MNHEY and CDR2 SMNVEV (reference sequence). The CDR3 covers 15 residues.

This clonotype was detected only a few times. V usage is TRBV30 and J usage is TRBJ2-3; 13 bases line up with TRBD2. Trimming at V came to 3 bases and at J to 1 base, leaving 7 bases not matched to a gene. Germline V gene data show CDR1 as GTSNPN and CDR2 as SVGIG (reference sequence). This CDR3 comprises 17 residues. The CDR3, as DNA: TGTGCCTGGAGCAGCGGACTAGCGGGAGTACGCACAGATACGCAGTATTTT. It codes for CAWSSGLAGVRTDTQYF.

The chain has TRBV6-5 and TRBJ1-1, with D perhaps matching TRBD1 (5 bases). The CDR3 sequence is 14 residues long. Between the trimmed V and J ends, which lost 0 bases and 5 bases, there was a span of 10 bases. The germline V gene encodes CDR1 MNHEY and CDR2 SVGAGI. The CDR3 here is CASSYSGERTEAFF. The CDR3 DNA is TGTGCCAGCAGTTACTCAGGGGAGAGGACTGAAGCTTTCTTT.

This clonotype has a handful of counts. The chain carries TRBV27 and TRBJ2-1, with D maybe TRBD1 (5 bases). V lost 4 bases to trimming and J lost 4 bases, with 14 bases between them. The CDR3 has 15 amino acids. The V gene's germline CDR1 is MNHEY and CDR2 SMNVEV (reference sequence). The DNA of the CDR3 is TGTGCCAGCAGTTCCAGGGTGTCCCAGTACAATGAGCAGTTCTTC. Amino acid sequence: CASSSRVSQYNEQFF.

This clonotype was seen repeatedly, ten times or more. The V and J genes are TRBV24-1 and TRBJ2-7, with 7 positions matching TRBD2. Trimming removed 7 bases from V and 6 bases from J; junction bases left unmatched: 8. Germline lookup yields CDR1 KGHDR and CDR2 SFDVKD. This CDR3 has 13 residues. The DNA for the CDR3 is TGTGCCACCAGGCCGTCTAGCGGCGGCGAGCAGTACTTC. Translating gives CATRPSSGGEQYF.

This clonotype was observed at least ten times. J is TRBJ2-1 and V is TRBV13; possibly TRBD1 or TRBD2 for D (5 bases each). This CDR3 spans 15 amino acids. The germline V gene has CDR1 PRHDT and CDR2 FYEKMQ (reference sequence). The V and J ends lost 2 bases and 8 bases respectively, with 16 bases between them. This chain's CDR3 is CASSLLVRDGDEQFF. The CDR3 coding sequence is TGTGCCAGCAGCTTACTCGTGAGGGACGGGGATGAGCAGTTCTTC.

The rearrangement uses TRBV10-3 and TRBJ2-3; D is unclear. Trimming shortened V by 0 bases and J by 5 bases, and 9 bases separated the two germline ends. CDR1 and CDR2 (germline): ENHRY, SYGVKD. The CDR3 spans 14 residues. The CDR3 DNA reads TGTGCCATCAGTGAGTCGATGGTAGGAGATACGCAGTATTTT. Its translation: CAISESMVGDTQYF.

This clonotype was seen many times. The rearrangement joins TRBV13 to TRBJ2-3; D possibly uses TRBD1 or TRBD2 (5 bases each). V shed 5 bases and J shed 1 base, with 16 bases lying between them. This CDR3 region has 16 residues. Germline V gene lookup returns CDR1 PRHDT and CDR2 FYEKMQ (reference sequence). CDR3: CASSTHTGLRTDTQYF. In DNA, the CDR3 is TGTGCCAGCAGCACACACACAGGACTCCGCACAGATACGCAGTATTTT.

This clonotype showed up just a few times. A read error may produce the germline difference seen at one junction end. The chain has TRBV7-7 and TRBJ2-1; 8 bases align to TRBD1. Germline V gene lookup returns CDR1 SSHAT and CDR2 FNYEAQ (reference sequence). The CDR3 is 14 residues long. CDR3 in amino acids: CASSADRGNNEQFF. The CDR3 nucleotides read TGTGCTAGCAGCGCAGACAGGGGAAACAATGAGCAGTTCTTC.

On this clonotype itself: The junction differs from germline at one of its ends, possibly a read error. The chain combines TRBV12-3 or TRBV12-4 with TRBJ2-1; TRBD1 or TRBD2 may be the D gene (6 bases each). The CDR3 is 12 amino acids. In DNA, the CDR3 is TGTGCCAGCAGGTTAGGGGGGCCCGAGCAGTTCTTC. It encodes CASRLGGPEQFF.

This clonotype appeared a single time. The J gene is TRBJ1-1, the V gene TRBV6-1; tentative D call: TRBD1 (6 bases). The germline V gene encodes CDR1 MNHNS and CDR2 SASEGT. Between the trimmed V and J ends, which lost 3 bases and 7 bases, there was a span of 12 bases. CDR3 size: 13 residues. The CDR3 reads CASSDFGGGEAFF. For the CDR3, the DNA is TGTGCCAGCAGTGATTTCGGGGGCGGTGAAGCTTTCTTT.

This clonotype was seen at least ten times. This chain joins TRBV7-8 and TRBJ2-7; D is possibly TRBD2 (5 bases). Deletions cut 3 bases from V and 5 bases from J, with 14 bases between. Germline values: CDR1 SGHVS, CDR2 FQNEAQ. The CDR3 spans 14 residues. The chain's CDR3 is CASSFREGIHEQYF. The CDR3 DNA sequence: TGTGCCAGCAGCTTTAGAGAGGGAATTCACGAGCAGTACTTC. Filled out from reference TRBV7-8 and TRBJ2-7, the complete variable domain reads GAGVSQSPRYKVAKRGQDVALRCDPISGHVSLFWYQQALGQGPEFLTYFQNEAQLDKSGLPSDRFFAERPEGSVSTLKIQRTQQEDSAVYLCASSFREGIHEQYFGPGTRLTVT.

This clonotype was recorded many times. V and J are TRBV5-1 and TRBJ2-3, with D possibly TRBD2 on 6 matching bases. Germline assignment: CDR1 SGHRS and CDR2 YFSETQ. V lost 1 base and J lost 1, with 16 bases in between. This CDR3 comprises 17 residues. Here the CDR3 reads CASSLRPYRERTDTQYF. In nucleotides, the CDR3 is TGCGCCAGCAGCTTGAGGCCCTACCGGGAGCGCACAGATACGCAGTATTTT.

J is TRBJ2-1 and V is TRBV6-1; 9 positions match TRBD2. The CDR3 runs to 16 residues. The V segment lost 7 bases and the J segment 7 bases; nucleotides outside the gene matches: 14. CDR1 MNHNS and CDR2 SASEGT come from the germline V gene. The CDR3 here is CASTPRGREGRNEQFF. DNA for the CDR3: TGTGCCAGCACCCCCCGAGGGCGGGAGGGCCGGAATGAGCAGTTCTTC.

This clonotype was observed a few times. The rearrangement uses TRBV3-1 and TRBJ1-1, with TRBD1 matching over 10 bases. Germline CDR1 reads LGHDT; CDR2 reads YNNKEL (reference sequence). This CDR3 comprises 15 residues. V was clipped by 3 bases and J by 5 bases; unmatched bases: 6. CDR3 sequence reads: CASSQRQGATTEAFF. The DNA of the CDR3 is TGTGCCAGCAGCCAGAGACAGGGGGCGACGACTGAAGCTTTCTTT.

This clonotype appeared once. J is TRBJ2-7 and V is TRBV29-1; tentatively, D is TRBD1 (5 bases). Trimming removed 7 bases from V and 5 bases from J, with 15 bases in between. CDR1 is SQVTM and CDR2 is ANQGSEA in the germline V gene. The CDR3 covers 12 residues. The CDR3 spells CSASDTNDEQYF. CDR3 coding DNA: TGCAGCGCCTCGGACACTAATGACGAGCAGTACTTC.

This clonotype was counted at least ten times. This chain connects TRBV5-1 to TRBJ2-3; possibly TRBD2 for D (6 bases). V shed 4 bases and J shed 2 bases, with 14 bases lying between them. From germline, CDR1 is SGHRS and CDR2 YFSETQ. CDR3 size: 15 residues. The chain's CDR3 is CASSQRLANTDTQYF. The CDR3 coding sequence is TGCGCCAGCAGCCAAAGGCTAGCGAACACAGATACGCAGTATTTT.

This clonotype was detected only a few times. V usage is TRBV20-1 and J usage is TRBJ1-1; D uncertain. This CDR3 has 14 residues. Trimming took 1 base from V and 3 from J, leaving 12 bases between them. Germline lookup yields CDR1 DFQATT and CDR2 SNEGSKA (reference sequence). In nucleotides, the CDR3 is TGCAGTGCTAGAGCTGTGGACGTAGACACTGAAGCTTTCTTT. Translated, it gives CSARAVDVDTEAFF.

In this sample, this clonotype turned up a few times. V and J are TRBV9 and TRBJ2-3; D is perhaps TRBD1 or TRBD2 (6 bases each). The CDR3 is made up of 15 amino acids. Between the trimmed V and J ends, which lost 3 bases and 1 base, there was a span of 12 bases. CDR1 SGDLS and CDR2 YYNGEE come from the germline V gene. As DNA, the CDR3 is TGTGCCAGCAGCGACAGGGACTCCCGCACAGATACGCAGTATTTT. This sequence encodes CASSDRDSRTDTQYF.

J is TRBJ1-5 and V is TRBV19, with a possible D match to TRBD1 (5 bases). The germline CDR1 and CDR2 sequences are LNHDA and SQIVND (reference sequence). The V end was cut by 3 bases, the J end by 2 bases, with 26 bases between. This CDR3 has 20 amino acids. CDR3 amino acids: CASSIHAGTLYPLGNQPQHF. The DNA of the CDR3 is TGTGCCAGTAGTATCCACGCTGGGACTCTATACCCCCTTGGCAATCAGCCCCAGCATTTT.

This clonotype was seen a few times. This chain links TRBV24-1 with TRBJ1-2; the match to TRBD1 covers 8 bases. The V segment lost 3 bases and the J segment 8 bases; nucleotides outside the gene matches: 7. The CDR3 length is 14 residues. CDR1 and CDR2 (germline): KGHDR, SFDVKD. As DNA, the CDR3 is TGTGCCACCAGTGATGGGCAGGGGGCAAGAGGCTACACCTTC. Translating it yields CATSDGQGARGYTF.

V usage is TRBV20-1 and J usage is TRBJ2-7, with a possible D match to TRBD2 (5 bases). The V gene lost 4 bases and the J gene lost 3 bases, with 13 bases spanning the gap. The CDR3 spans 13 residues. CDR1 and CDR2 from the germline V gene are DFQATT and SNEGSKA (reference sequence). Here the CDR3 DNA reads TGCAGTGCTAACTTGGACTCATACTACGAGCAGTACTTC. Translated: CSANLDSYYEQYF.

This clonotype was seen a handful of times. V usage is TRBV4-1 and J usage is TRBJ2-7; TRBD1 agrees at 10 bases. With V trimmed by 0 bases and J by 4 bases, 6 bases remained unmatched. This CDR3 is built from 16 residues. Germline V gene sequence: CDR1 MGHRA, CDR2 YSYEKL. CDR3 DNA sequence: TGCGCCAGCAGCCAAGACTCGGCGGGACAGGGGTACGAGCAGTACTTC. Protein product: CASSQDSAGQGYEQYF.